Listed here is a single T cell receptor (beta chain). Its antigen is as yet unknown. Relapse after autologous stem cell transplantation occurred in every patient, and brentuximab vedotin exposure varied. The record originates from a study of PD-1 blockade in classical Hodgkin lymphoma. Findings and caveats of the study: Among the patients, those starting nivolumab under 1 year after ASCT were excluded.

Libraries were prepared by immunoSEQ multiplex PCR; TCRdb keeps only in-frame clonotypes and omits some of them. Of 60,000 or so clones listed, roughly 90% are singletons. In germline, CDR1 is SGHVS, CDR2 FNYEAQ. This CDR3 has 12 amino acids. V was trimmed by 1 base and J by 6 bases, leaving 7 bases between them. The chain carries TRBV7-6 and TRBJ2-7, with a tentative D call TRBD1 (5 bases). This TCR was recovered from a human donor with classical Hodgkin lymphoma. The specimen comprised peripheral blood mononuclear cells (PBMCs), sampled at baseline. CDR3 sequence (DNA): TGTGCCAGCAGCTTAGAGGGGCGCGAGCAGTACTTC. Translating gives CASSLEGREQYF.